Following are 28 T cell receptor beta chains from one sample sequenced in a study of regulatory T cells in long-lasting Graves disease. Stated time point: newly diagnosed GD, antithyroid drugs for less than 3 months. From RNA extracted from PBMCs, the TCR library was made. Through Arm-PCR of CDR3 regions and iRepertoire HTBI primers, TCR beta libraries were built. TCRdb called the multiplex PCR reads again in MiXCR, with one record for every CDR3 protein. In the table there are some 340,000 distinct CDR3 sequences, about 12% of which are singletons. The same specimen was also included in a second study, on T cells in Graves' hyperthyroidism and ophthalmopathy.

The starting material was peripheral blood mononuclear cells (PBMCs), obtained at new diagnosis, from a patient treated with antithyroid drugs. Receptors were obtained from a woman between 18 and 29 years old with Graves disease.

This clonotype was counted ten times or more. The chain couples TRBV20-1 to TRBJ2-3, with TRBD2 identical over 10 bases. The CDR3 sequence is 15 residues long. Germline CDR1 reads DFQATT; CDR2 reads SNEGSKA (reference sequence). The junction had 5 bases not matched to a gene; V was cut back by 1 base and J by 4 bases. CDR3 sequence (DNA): TGCAGTGCTAGAGGGGCTAGCGGGGGCCCAGATACGCAGTATTTT. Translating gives CSARGASGGPDTQYF.

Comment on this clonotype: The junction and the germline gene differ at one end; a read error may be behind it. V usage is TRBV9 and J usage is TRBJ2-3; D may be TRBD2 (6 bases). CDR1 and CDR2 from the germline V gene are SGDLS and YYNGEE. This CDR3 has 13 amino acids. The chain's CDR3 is CVSSEEGWPTQYF. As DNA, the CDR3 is TGTGTCAGCAGCGAGGAGGGATGGCCCACGCAGTATTTT.

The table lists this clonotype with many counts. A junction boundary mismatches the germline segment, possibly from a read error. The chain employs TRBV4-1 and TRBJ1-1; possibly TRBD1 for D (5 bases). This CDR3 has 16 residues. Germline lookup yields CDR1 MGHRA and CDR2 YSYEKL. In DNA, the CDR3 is TGTGCCAGCAGCCAAGATCGGGGCGGGGTGAACACTGAAGCTTTCTTT. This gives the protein CASSQDRGGVNTEAFF.

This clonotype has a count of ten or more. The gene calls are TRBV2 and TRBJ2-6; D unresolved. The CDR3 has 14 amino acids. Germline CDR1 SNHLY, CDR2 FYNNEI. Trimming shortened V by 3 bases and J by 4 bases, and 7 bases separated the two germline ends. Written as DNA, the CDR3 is TGTGCCAGCAGTGAGTTTGACGGGGCCAACGTCCTGACTTTC. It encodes CASSEFDGANVLTF.

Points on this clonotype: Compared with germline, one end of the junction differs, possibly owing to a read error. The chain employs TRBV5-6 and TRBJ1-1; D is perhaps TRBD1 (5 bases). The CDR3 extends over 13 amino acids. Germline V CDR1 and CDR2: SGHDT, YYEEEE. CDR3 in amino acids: CASSHGGNIEAFF. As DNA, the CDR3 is TGTGCCAGCAGTCATGGGGGGAACATTGAAGCTTTCTTT. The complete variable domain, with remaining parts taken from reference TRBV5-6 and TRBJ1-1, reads DAGVTQSPTHLIKTRGQQVTLRCSPKSGHDTVSWYQQALGQGPQFIFQYYEEEERQRGNFPDRFSGHQFPNYSSELNVNALLLGDSALYLCASSHGGNIEAFFGQGTRLTVV.

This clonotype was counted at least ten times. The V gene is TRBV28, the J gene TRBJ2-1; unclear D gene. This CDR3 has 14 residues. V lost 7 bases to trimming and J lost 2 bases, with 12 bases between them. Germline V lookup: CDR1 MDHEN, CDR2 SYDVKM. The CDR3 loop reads CASTPTRAYNEQFF. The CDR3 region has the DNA TGTGCCAGCACCCCCACCCGGGCCTACAATGAGCAGTTCTTC. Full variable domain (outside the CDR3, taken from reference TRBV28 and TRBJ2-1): DVKVTQSSRYLVKRTGEKVFLECVQDMDHENMFWYRQDPGLGLRLIYFSYDVKMKEKGDIPEGYSVSREKKERFSLILESASTNQTSMYLCASTPTRAYNEQFFGPGTRLTVL.

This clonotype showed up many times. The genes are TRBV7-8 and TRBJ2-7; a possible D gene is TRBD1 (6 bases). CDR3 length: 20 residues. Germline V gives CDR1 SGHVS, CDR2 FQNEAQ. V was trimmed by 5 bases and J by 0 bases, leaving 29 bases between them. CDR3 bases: TGTGCCAGCAGCCAGATAACCGGGGTAGGGGGTCACGACAGCTCCTACGAGCAGTACGTC. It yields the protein CASSQITGVGGHDSSYEQYV.

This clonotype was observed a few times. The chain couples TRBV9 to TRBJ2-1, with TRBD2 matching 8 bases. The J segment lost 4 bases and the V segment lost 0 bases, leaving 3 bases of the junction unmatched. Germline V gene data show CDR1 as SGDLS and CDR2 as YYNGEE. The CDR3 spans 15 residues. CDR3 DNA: TGTGCCAGCAGCGTAGAGCCTAGCGGGTACAATGAGCAGTTCTTC. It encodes CASSVEPSGYNEQFF.

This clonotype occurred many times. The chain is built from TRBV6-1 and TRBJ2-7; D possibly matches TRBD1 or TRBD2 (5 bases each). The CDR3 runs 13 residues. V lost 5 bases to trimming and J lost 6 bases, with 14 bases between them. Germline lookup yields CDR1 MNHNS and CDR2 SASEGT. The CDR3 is CASSFEGMGEQYV. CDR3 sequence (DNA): TGTGCCAGCAGTTTCGAGGGGATGGGCGAGCAGTACGTC.

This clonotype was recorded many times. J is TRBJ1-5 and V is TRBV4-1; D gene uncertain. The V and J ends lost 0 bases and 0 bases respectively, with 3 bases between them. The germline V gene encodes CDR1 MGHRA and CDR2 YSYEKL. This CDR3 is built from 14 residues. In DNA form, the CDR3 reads TGCGCCAGCAGCCAAGATGGTAGCAATCAGCCCCAGCATTTT. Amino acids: CASSQDGSNQPQHF.

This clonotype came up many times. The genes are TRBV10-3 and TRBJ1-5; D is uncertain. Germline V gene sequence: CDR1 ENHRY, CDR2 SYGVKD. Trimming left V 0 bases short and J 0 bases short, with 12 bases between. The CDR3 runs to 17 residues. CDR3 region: CAISESVPWVSNQPQHF. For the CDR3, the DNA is TGTGCCATCAGTGAGTCAGTACCATGGGTTAGCAATCAGCCCCAGCATTTT.

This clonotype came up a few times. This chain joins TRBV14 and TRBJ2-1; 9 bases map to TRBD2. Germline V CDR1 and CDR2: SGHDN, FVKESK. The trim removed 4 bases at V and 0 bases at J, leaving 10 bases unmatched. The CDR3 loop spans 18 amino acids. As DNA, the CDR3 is TGTGCCAGCAGCCGGGGCATTTTTAGCGGGAGCTCCTACAATGAGCAGTTCTTC. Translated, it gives CASSRGIFSGSSYNEQFF. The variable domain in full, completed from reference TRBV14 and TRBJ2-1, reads EAGVTQFPSHSVIEKGQTVTLRCDPISGHDNLYWYRRVMGKEIKFLLHFVKESKQDESGMPNNRFLAERTGGTYSTLKVQPAELEDSGVYFCASSRGIFSGSSYNEQFFGPGTRLTVL.

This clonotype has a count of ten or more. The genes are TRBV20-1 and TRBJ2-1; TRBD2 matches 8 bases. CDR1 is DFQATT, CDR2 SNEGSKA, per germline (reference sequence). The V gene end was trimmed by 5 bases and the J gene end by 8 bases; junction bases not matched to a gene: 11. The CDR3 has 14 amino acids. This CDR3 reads CSALRTSPMDEQFF. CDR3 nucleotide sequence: TGCAGTGCTTTAAGGACTAGCCCCATGGATGAGCAGTTCTTC.

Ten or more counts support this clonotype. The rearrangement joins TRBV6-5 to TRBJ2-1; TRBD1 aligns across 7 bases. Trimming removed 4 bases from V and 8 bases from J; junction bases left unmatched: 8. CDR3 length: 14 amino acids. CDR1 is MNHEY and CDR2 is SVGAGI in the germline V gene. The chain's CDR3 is CASSFDRDRDEQFF. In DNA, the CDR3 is TGTGCCAGCAGTTTCGACAGGGATCGGGATGAGCAGTTCTTC.

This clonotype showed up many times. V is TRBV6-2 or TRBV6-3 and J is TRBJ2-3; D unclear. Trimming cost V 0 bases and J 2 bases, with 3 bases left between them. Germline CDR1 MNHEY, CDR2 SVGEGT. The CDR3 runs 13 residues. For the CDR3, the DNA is TGTGCCAGCAGTTACTCCATCACAGATACGCAGTATTTT. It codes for CASSYSITDTQYF.

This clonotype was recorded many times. The CDR3 reads CASSLDSGAYYEQYV. CDR3 nucleotide sequence: TGCGCCAGCAGCTTGGATAGCGGGGCCTACTACGAGCAGTACGTC. The chain joins TRBV5-1 to TRBJ2-7; 8 bases are shared with TRBD2. Germline loops: CDR1 SGHRS, CDR2 YFSETQ. The CDR3 contains 15 residues. J was trimmed by 3 bases and V by 0 bases; bases with no gene match: 5.

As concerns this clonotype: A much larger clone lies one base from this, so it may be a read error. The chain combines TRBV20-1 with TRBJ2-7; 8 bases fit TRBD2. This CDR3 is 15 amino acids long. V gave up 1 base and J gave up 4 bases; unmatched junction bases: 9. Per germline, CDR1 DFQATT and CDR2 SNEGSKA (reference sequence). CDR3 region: CSARAFSGGPYEQYF. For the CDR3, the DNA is TGCAGTGCTAGAGCTTTTTCGGGAGGGCCTTACGAGCAGTACTTC.

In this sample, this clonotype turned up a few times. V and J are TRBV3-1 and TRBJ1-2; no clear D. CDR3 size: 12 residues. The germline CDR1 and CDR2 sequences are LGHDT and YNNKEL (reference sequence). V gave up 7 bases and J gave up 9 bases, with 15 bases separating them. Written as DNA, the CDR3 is TGTGCCAGCACGACGGCATTAGGCAGCTACACCTTC. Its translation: CASTTALGSYTF.

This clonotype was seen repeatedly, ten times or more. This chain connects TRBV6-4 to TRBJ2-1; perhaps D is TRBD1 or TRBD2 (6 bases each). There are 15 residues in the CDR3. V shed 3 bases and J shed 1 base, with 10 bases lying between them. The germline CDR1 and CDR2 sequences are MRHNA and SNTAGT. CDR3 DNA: TGTGCCAGCAGTGAGGGGGCGGGATCCTACAATGAGCAGTTCTTC. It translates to CASSEGAGSYNEQFF.

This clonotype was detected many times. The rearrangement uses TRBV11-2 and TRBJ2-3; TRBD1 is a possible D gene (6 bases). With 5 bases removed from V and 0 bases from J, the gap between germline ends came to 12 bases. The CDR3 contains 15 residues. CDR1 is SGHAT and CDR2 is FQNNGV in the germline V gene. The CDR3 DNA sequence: TGTGCCAGCAGCCCAACAGGGACCAGCACAGATACGCAGTATTTT. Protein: CASSPTGTSTDTQYF. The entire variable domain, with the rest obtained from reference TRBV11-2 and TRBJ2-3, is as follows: EAGVAQSPRYKIIEKRQSVAFWCNPISGHATLYWYQQILGQGPKLLIQFQNNGVVDDSQLPKDRFSAERLKGVDSTLKIQPAKLEDSAVYLCASSPTGTSTDTQYFGPGTRLTVL.

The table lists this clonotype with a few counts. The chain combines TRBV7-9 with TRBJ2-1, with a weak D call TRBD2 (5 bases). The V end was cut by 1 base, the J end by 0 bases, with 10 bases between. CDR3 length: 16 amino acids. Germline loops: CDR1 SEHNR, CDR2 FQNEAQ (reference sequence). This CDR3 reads CASSLVFGVSYNEQFF. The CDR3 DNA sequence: TGTGCCAGCAGCTTAGTATTCGGGGTCTCCTACAATGAGCAGTTCTTC. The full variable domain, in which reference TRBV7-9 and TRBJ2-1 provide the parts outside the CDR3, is DTGVSQNPRHKITKRGQNVTFRCDPISEHNRLYWYRQTLGQGPEFLTYFQNEAQLEKSRLLSDRFSAERPKGSFSTLEIQRTEQGDSAMYLCASSLVFGVSYNEQFFGPGTRLTVL.

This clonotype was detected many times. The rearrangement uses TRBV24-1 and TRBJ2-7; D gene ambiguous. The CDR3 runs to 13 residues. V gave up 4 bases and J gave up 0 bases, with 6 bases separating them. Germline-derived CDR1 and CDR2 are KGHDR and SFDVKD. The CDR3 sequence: CATSDGFSYEQYF. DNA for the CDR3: TGTGCCACCAGTGACGGTTTCTCCTACGAGCAGTACTTC.

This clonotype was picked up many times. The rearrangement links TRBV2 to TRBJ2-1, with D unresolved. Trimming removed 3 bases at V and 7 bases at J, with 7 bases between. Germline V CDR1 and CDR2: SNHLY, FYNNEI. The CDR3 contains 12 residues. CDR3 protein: CASSEAGNEQFF. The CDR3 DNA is TGTGCCAGCAGTGAGGCCGGAAATGAGCAGTTCTTC. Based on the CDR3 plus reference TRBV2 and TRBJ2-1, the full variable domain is EPEVTQTPSHQVTQMGQEVILRCVPISNHLYFYWYRQILGQKVEFLVSFYNNEISEKSEIFDDQFSVERPDGSNFTLKIRSTKLEDSAMYFCASSEAGNEQFFGPGTRLTVL.

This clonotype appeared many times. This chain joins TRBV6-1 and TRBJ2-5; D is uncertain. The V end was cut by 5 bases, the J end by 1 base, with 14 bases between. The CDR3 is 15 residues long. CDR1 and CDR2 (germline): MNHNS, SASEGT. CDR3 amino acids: CASSRGDWFQETQYF. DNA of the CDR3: TGTGCCAGCAGTCGAGGCGACTGGTTCCAAGAGACCCAGTACTTC.

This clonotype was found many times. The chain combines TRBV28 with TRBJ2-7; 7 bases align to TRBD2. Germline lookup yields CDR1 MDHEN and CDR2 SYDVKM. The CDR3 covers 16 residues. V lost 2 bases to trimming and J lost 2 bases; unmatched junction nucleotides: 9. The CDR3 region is CASSLAGDASAYEQYF. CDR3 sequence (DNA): TGTGCCAGCAGTTTAGCGGGGGACGCCTCGGCCTACGAGCAGTACTTC.

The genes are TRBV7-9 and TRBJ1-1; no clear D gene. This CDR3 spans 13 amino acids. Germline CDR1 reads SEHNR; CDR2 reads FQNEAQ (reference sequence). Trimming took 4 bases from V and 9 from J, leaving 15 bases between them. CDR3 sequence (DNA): TGTGCCAGCAGCTCACGGACCGCTCTCCAAGCTTTCTTT. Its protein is CASSSRTALQAFF.

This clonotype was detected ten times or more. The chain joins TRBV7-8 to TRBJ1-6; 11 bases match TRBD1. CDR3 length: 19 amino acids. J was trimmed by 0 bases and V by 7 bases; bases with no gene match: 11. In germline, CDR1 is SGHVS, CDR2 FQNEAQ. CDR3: CASTLRGTGGSSYNSPLHF. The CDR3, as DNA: TGTGCCAGCACTTTAAGGGGGACAGGGGGGAGCTCCTATAATTCACCCCTCCACTTT.

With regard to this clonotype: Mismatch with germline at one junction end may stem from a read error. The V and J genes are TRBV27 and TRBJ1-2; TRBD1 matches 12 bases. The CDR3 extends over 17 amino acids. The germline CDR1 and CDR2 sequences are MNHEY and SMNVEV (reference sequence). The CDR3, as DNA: TGTGCCAACAGTCTGATCCCGGGACAGGGGGCGGACTATGGCTACACCTTC. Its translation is CANSLIPGQGADYGYTF.